The present entry profiles one T cell receptor beta chain with its context. What it binds is not known. The data originate from a study of cytomegalovirus exposure and HLA in healthy donors. Looking at the study overall: The early release's HLA-typed donors yielded roughly 85 million unique TCRs. Study-level findings and limits: In vitro experiments confirmed that three CMV-associated chains were specific for CMV antigens. High sensitivity and specificity were reportedly achieved when the classifier diagnosed cytomegalovirus status.

The PCR had 60 Vbeta and 13 Jbeta primers. The assay was immunoSEQ multiplex PCR, and TCRdb's table has in-frame clones only and misses some. Among tens of thousands of clones, approximately 71% were seen once, and the ten largest hold 20% to 30%. There are 17 residues in the CDR3. Germline CDR1 LGHNA, CDR2 YNFKEQ. V gave up 0 bases and J gave up 3 bases; unmatched junction bases: 3. The V gene is TRBV4-2, the J gene TRBJ2-1, with 12 positions matching TRBD2. The sample was PBMCs. The sequence was collected from a man aged 50 to 60 in good health and CMV-seropositive. The CDR3, as DNA: TGTGCCAGCAGCCAAGAACTAGCGGGGGGCCTCTACAATGAGCAGTTCTTC. As protein: CASSQELAGGLYNEQFF.